The 15 T cell receptor beta chains reported below all come from one sample, sequenced in a study of TIL therapy for anti-PD-1-resistant metastatic lung cancer. Time point denoted: pre-treatment sample, taken before nivolumab and TIL therapy. This was the immunoSEQ v3 assay. Repertoires were generated with immunoSEQ multiplex PCR, while TCRdb's copy carries only in-frame clones and drops some. This table has 50,000 or so clones, 70% to 80% appearing once. The specimen comprised blood, sampled at baseline. These receptors were obtained from a woman aged 30-85 years with non-small cell lung cancer.

The chain combines TRBV5-1 with TRBJ2-1, with D maybe TRBD1 (6 bases). CDR1 is SGHRS, CDR2 YFSETQ, per germline. This CDR3 contains 15 residues. Trimming removed 0 bases from V and 5 bases from J, with 12 bases in between. CDR3 nucleotide sequence: TGCGCCAGCAGCTTGGGCCAGGGGCCCAACAATGAGCAGTTCTTC. This encodes CASSLGQGPNNEQFF.

This clone showed up just a few times. The chain couples TRBV5-1 to TRBJ2-7; D is tentatively TRBD1 or TRBD2 (5 bases each). The CDR3 totals 16 residues. V was shortened by 0 bases and J by 2 bases, with 15 bases between the two germline ends. CDR1 and CDR2 from the germline V gene are SGHRS and YFSETQ. CDR3 DNA sequence: TGCGCCAGCAGCTTGGGGGGGTCTTTGGCCCCCTACGAGCAGTACTTC. The encoded protein is CASSLGGSLAPYEQYF. Full variable domain (remainder filled in from reference TRBV5-1 and TRBJ2-7): KAGVTQTPRYLIKTRGQQVTLSCSPISGHRSVSWYQQTPGQGLQFLFEYFSETQRNKGNFPGRFSGRQFSNSRSEMNVSTLELGDSALYLCASSLGGSLAPYEQYFGPGTRLTVT.

The chain links TRBV27 to TRBJ1-5; 7 positions match TRBD1. V lost 2 bases to trimming and J lost 2 bases; unmatched junction nucleotides: 0. In germline, CDR1 is MNHEY, CDR2 SMNVEV (reference sequence). The CDR3 spans 14 residues. Here the CDR3 DNA reads TGTGCCAGCAGTTTAGACAGGGGCAATCAGCCCCAGCATTTT. This gives the protein CASSLDRGNQPQHF.

The rearrangement links TRBV6-4 to TRBJ1-5; 8 bases align to TRBD1. The CDR3 is 13 residues long. Trimming cost V 4 bases and J 5 bases; bases outside gene matches: 1. From germline, CDR1 is MRHNA and CDR2 SNTAGT. The DNA for the CDR3 is TGTGCCAGCAGTGCACAGGGGGATCAGCCCCAGCATTTT. Protein: CASSAQGDQPQHF.

The chain recombines TRBV2 with TRBJ2-3; 10 nucleotides match TRBD1. This CDR3 comprises 15 residues. Germline loops: CDR1 SNHLY, CDR2 FYNNEI. J lost 4 bases, V lost 4 bases, and 5 bases had no gene match. The CDR3 coding sequence is TGTGCCAGCAGTGGGGGGACAGGGGAGGCAGATACGCAGTATTTT. It encodes CASSGGTGEADTQYF.

The gene calls are TRBV6-1 and TRBJ1-1, with a tentative D call TRBD1 (6 bases). V lost 2 bases and J lost 11, with 12 bases in between. Germline V gene data show CDR1 as MNHNS and CDR2 as SASEGT. The CDR3 loop spans 12 amino acids. The chain's CDR3 is CASSEFGGLAFF. For the CDR3, the DNA is TGTGCCAGCAGTGAATTCGGGGGCCTTGCTTTCTTT.

Many counts were recorded for this clone. The V and J genes are TRBV10-1 and TRBJ2-7; possibly TRBD2 for D (5 bases). CDR3 length: 11 residues. Trimming removed 3 bases at V and 5 bases at J, with 5 bases between. CDR1 and CDR2 from the germline V gene are WNHNN and SYGVQD (reference sequence). The DNA of the CDR3 is TGCGCCAGCAGTGACGGGGACGAGCAGTACTTC. This codes for CASSDGDEQYF.

This clone has a handful of counts. The CDR3 loop is CAIRRDTLSSYNSPLHF. The CDR3 DNA is TGTGCCATCAGGCGGGACACTTTGAGCTCCTATAATTCACCCCTCCACTTT. The chain couples TRBV10-3 to TRBJ1-6, with D perhaps matching TRBD1 (6 bases). With 6 bases removed from V and 0 bases from J, the gap between germline ends came to 15 bases. Germline CDR1 reads ENHRY; CDR2 reads SYGVKD. CDR3 length: 17 amino acids.

The chain carries TRBV19 and TRBJ2-5; D remains unclear. V shed 7 bases and J shed 5 bases, with 14 bases lying between them. CDR1 and CDR2 from the germline V gene are LNHDA and SQIVND (reference sequence). The CDR3 runs 13 residues. Here the CDR3 reads CASNGGTRETQYF. The CDR3, as DNA: TGTGCCAGTAACGGCGGCACCAGGGAGACCCAGTACTTC.

A single count supports this clone. This chain links TRBV28 with TRBJ2-7, with D tentatively TRBD1 or TRBD2 (5 bases each). Per the germline V gene, CDR1 is MDHEN and CDR2 is SYDVKM. CDR3 length: 14 amino acids. V gave up 5 bases and J gave up 0 bases, with 11 bases separating them. The CDR3 DNA is TGTGCCAGCAGTACCGGGACCCTCTCCTACGAGCAGTACTTC. It specifies CASSTGTLSYEQYF.

This clone came up once. The chain combines TRBV7-9 with TRBJ2-5; D is uncertain. The CDR3 totals 13 residues. Trimming removed 2 bases at V and 2 bases at J, with 6 bases between. Germline-derived CDR1 and CDR2 are SEHNR and FQNEAQ (reference sequence). This chain's CDR3 is CASSLFPQETQYF. For the CDR3, the DNA is TGTGCCAGCAGCTTATTTCCGCAAGAGACCCAGTACTTC.

The chain recombines TRBV5-8 with TRBJ1-4, with D tentatively TRBD1 (6 bases). CDR1 is SGHTS and CDR2 is YDEGEE in the germline V gene. With 4 bases removed from V and 5 bases from J, the gap between germline ends came to 12 bases. This CDR3 spans 14 amino acids. CDR3 sequence (DNA): TGTGCCAGCAGCCCGACAGGCAAAAATGAAAAACTGTTTTTT. This codes for CASSPTGKNEKLFF.

This clone was detected only once. The chain links TRBV7-9 to TRBJ2-5; D possibly corresponds to TRBD2 (5 bases). The V gene's germline CDR1 is SEHNR and CDR2 FQNEAQ (reference sequence). This CDR3 is 13 amino acids long. Trimming pared 10 bases from V and 4 bases from J, leaving 16 bases between. CDR3 region: CATRLQEGETQYF. In nucleotides, the CDR3 is TGTGCCACCAGACTCCAAGAGGGAGAGACCCAGTACTTC.

The chain has TRBV7-2 and TRBJ2-1; D might be TRBD1 or TRBD2, each matching 5 bases. Trimming took 3 bases from V and 8 from J, leaving 8 bases between them. Germline V gene lookup returns CDR1 SGHTA and CDR2 FQGNSA. The CDR3 has 12 residues. The CDR3 here is CASSFRDHEQFF. The CDR3 DNA reads as TGTGCCAGCAGCTTCCGGGACCATGAGCAGTTCTTC. The variable domain in full, completed from reference TRBV7-2 and TRBJ2-1, reads GAGVSQSPSNKVTEKGKDVELRCDPISGHTALYWYRQSLGQGLEFLIYFQGNSAPDKSGLPSDRFSAERTGGSVSTLTIQRTQQEDSAVYLCASSFRDHEQFFGPGTRLTVL.

CDR3 protein: CASSLRGTGELFF. CDR3 bases: TGTGCCAGCAGTCTCAGGGGAACCGGGGAGCTGTTTTTT. The gene calls are TRBV6-5 and TRBJ2-2, with D maybe TRBD1 (6 bases). The CDR3 length is 13 residues. Trimming shortened V by 5 bases and J by 5 bases, and 9 bases separated the two germline ends. CDR1 is MNHEY and CDR2 is SVGAGI in the germline V gene.